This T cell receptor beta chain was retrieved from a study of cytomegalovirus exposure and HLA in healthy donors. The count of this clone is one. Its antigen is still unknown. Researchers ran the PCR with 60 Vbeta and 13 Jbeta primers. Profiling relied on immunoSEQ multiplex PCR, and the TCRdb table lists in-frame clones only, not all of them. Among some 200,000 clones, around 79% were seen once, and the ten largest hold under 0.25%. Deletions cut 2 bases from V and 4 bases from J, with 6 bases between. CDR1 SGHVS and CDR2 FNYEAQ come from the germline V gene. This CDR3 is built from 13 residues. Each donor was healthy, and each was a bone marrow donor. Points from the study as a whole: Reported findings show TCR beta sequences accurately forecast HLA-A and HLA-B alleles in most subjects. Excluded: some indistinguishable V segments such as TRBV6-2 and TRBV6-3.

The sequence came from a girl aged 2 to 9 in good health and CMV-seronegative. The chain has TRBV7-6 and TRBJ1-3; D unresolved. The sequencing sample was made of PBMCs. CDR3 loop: CASSLNPGNTIYF. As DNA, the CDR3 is TGTGCCAGCAGCTTAAATCCAGGAAACACCATATATTTT.